Each of the 17 T cell receptor beta chains below was sequenced from the same sample in a study of shared clonotypes between healthy human individuals. Repertoires were generated with immunoSEQ multiplex PCR, while TCRdb's copy carries only in-frame clones and drops some. The table shows about 2 million clones, with approximately 94% occurring only once. CD8 cells regarded as naive lacked CD45RO, were positively chosen for CCR7, and omitted terminally differentiated effector memory CD45RA+ cells. Sequencing was done on a sample of naive CD8+ T cells sorted from blood. All receptors derive from a man in his late teens or twenties in good health.

CDR3 amino acids: CASQPTGDLSYNEQFF. In DNA, the CDR3 is TGTGCCAGCCAACCCACAGGGGATCTCTCCTACAATGAGCAGTTCTTC. The chain recombines TRBV18 with TRBJ2-1; TRBD1 aligns across 7 bases. The V segment lost 8 bases and the J segment 0 bases; nucleotides outside the gene matches: 10. There are 16 residues in the CDR3. CDR1 is KGHSH, CDR2 LQKENI, per germline. The variable domain in full, with the rest retrieved from reference TRBV18 and TRBJ2-1, is NAGVMQNPRHLVRRRGQEARLRCSPMKGHSHVYWYRQLPEEGLKFMVYLQKENIIDESGMPKERFSAEFPKEGPSILRIQQVVRGDSAAYFCASQPTGDLSYNEQFFGPGTRLTVL.

The chain joins TRBV7-9 to TRBJ1-1, with D possibly being TRBD1 (5 bases). V was trimmed by 2 bases and J by 5 bases, leaving 12 bases between them. Germline-derived CDR1 and CDR2 are SEHNR and FQNEAQ (reference sequence). The CDR3 consists of 14 residues. The CDR3 protein is CASSLPSGGTEAFF. The DNA of the CDR3 is TGTGCCAGCAGCTTACCCTCCGGGGGTACTGAAGCTTTCTTT.

This chain uses TRBV19 with TRBJ1-2; D not resolved. Trimming shortened V by 3 bases and J by 5 bases, and 22 bases separated the two germline ends. CDR1 and CDR2 (germline): LNHDA, SQIVND (reference sequence). The CDR3 extends over 17 amino acids. For the CDR3, the DNA is TGTGCCAGTAGTATTATCATACTCCGGGAATCAGTTTATGGCTACACCTTC. The encoded protein is CASSIIILRESVYGYTF.

This clone appeared a single time. The CDR3 is CASRGSSYNSPLHF. In DNA form, the CDR3 reads TGTGCCAGCAGAGGCTCCTCCTATAATTCACCCCTCCACTTT. J is TRBJ1-6 and V is TRBV28; no clear D. Trimming removed 6 bases from V and 0 bases from J, with 6 bases in between. CDR1 and CDR2 from the germline V gene are MDHEN and SYDVKM. The CDR3 consists of 14 residues.

The sample holds one count of this clone. The chain is built from TRBV10-2 and TRBJ1-1; D not certain. The germline CDR1 and CDR2 sequences are WSHSY and SAAADI. CDR3 length equals 16 residues. Trimming took off 3 bases at V and 0 bases at J, with 14 bases between the two ends. CDR3 bases: TGCGCCAGCAGTGACCCTTCTGCGGGGATGAACACTGAAGCTTTCTTT. This codes for CASSDPSAGMNTEAFF.

CDR3 nucleotide sequence: TGTGCCACCAGCAGGGGGGCAGGGAACTATGGCTACACCTTC. Amino acids: CATSRGAGNYGYTF. The chain is built from TRBV15 and TRBJ1-2, with a tentative D call TRBD1 (6 bases). V dropped 3 bases and J dropped 2 bases, with 10 bases sitting between them. The CDR3 covers 14 residues. Germline CDR1 reads LNHNV; CDR2 reads YYDKDF (reference sequence).

This sequence joins TRBV25-1 and TRBJ2-2, with D maybe TRBD2 (6 bases). There are 18 residues in the CDR3. Trimming stripped 3 bases from V and 2 bases from J, with 19 bases between. The germline V gene has CDR1 MGHDK and CDR2 SYGVNS. Here the CDR3 reads CASSDRRWGGINTGELFF. As DNA, the CDR3 is TGTGCCAGCAGTGATCGCCGGTGGGGCGGGATTAACACCGGGGAGCTGTTTTTT.

The chain carries TRBV28 and TRBJ1-4; weak D call: TRBD1 (6 bases). The germline CDR1 and CDR2 sequences are MDHEN and SYDVKM. Trimming cost V 3 bases and J 6 bases, with 20 bases left between them. This CDR3 contains 17 residues. DNA of the CDR3: TGTGCCAGCAGTTTCCGGCAGGGGCGGGAGGGAGATGAAAAACTGTTTTTT. This codes for CASSFRQGREGDEKLFF.

The V call is TRBV11-2, the J call TRBJ2-5; 7 bases line up with TRBD2. V dropped 3 bases and J dropped 1; count of bases not matched to a gene: 5. Germline CDR1 is SGHAT and CDR2 is FQNNGV. This CDR3 is built from 15 residues. CDR3 sequence: CASSFGGSFQETQYF. CDR3 nucleotide sequence: TGTGCCAGCAGCTTCGGCGGGAGTTTCCAAGAGACCCAGTACTTC.

J is TRBJ1-4 and V is TRBV5-8, with D hard to call. Trimming cost V 2 bases and J 6 bases, with 11 bases left between them. Germline V gene lookup returns CDR1 SGHTS and CDR2 YDEGEE. CDR3 length: 14 amino acids. In DNA, the CDR3 is TGTGCCAGCAGCTTAAGGGAAGTAGATGAAAAACTGTTTTTT. Its translation is CASSLREVDEKLFF.

The chain is built from TRBV7-2 and TRBJ1-3; D gene unclear. Between the trimmed V and J ends, which lost 6 bases and 4 bases, there was a span of 10 bases. There are 13 residues in the CDR3. The germline CDR1 and CDR2 sequences are SGHTA and FQGNSA. The CDR3 region is CASSRIAGNTIYF. The CDR3 DNA sequence: TGTGCCAGCAGTCGGATAGCCGGAAACACCATATATTTT.

The gene calls are TRBV5-6 and TRBJ2-3; TRBD2 aligns across 7 bases. J was trimmed by 8 bases and V by 4 bases; bases with no gene match: 4. CDR3 length: 12 residues. CDR1 and CDR2 (germline): SGHDT, YYEEEE. CDR3 residues: CASSPAGVTQYF. CDR3 DNA: TGTGCCAGCAGCCCGGCGGGGGTTACGCAGTATTTT.

The chain combines TRBV5-4 with TRBJ2-2, with D unresolved. Germline CDR1 reads SGHNT; CDR2 reads YYREEE (reference sequence). The ends were cut back, 4 bases at V and 4 bases at J, with 20 bases in the middle. The CDR3 is 17 amino acids. As DNA, the CDR3 is TGTGCCAGCAGCGCCCCTCAACTGGACGGCGCCACCGGGGAGCTGTTTTTT. Amino acids: CASSAPQLDGATGELFF.

This clone was observed a single time. This chain joins TRBV5-4 and TRBJ1-1; no reliable D call. V was trimmed by 4 bases and J by 5 bases, leaving 12 bases between them. Germline V gene sequence: CDR1 SGHNT, CDR2 YYREEE (reference sequence). The CDR3 has 13 residues. For the CDR3, the DNA is TGTGCCAGCAGCATGACACGGGGAACTGAAGCTTTCTTT. Residues: CASSMTRGTEAFF.

This chain joins TRBV5-4 and TRBJ2-7, with 8 bases lining up with TRBD2. J gave up 0 bases and V 4 bases, and 9 bases lay outside the gene matches. The CDR3 sequence is 16 residues long. CDR1 is SGHNT and CDR2 is YYREEE in the germline V gene (reference sequence). The CDR3 loop is CASSLTGSGGSYEQYF. As DNA, the CDR3 is TGTGCCAGCAGCCTTACCGGGAGCGGGGGCTCCTACGAGCAGTACTTC. Variable domain in full (rest from reference TRBV5-4 and TRBJ2-7): ETGVTQSPTHLIKTRGQQVTLRCSSQSGHNTVSWYQQALGQGPQFIFQYYREEENGRGNFPPRFSGLQFPNYSSELNVNALELDDSALYLCASSLTGSGGSYEQYFGPGTRLTVT.

The V and J genes are TRBV19 and TRBJ2-7, with 9 positions matching TRBD1. This CDR3 is built from 14 residues. The J segment lost 3 bases and the V segment lost 5 bases, leaving 5 bases of the junction unmatched. Germline-derived CDR1 and CDR2 are LNHDA and SQIVND (reference sequence). CDR3 in amino acids: CASSLQGANYEQYF. CDR3 in DNA: TGTGCCAGTAGTCTACAGGGGGCGAACTACGAGCAGTACTTC.

The chain uses TRBV29-1 and TRBJ1-1; no clear D. Trimming left V 4 bases short and J 7 bases short, with 13 bases between. The CDR3 has 12 amino acids. Germline loops: CDR1 SQVTM, CDR2 ANQGSEA. In nucleotides, the CDR3 is TGCAGCGTTGCCGGGCCGTTGATTGAAGCTTTCTTT. Translated: CSVAGPLIEAFF.